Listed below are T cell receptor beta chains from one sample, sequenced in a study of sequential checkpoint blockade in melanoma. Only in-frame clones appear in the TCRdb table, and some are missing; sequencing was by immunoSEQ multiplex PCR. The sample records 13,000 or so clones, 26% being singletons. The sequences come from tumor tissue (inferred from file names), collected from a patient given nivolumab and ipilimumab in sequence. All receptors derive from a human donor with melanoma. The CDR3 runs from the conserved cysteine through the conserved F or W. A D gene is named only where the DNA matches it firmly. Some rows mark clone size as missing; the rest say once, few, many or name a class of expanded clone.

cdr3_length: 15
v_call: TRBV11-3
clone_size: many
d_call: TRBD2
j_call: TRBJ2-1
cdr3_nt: TGTGCCAGCAGCCACCCCGGGACTAAAAACAATGAGCAGTTCTTC
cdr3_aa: CASSHPGTKNNEQFF

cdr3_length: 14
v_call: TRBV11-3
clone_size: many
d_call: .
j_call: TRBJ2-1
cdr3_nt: TGTGCCAGCAGCTCGGGACGAGGATCTCATGAGCAGTTCTTC
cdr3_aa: CASSSGRGSHEQFF

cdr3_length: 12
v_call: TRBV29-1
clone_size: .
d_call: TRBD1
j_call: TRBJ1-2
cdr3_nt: TGCAGCGTTGGGTCAGGGGGCTATGGCTACACCTTC
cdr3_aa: CSVGSGGYGYTF

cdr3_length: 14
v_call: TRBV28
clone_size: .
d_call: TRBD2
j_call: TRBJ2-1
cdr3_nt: TGTGCCAGCAGTCGACCAGCGGGATACAATGAGCAGTTCTTC
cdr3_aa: CASSRPAGYNEQFF

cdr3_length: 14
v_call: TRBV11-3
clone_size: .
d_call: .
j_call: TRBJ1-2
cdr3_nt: TGTGCCAGCAGAGTACGGGGCGCCGGCTATGGCTACACCTTC
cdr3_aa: CASRVRGAGYGYTF

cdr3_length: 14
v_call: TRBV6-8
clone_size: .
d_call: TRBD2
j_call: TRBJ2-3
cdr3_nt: TGTGCCAGCGGGTCGGGGGGTAGCACAGATACGCAGTATTTT
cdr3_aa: CASGSGGSTDTQYF

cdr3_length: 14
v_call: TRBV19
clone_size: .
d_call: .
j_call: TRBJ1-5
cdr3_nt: TGTGCCAGTAGGATACCGACCGTTAATCAGCCCCAGCATTTT
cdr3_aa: CASRIPTVNQPQHF

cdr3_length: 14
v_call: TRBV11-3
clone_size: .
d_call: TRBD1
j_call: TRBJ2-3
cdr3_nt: TGTGCCAGCAGCTCGGGACAGGACACAGATACGCAGTATTTT
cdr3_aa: CASSSGQDTDTQYF

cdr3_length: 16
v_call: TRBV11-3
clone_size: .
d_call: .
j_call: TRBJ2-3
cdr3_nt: TGTGCCAGCAGCTTGGTCGGGGGCCGTAGCACAGATACGCAGTATTTT
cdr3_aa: CASSLVGGRSTDTQYF

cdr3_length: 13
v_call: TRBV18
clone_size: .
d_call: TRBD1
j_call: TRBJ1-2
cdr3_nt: TGTGCCAGCTCCATACAGGGGGACTATGGCTACACCTTC
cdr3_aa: CASSIQGDYGYTF

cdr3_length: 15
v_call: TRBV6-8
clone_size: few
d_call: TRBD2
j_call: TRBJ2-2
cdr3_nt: TGTGCCAGCAGTTACGCGGGGGGTGGGACCGGGGAGCTGTTTTTT
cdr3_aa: CASSYAGGGTGELFF

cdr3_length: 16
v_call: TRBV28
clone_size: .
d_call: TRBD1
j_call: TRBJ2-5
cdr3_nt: TGTGCCAGCAGGCCGATCTGGACAGGGGGCAAGGAGACCCAGTACTTC
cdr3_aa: CASRPIWTGGKETQYF

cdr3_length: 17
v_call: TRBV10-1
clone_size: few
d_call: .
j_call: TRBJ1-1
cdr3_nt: TGCGCCAGCAGTGAGTCCGGGACGGGGACGGCGAACACTGAAGCTTTCTTT
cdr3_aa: CASSESGTGTANTEAFF

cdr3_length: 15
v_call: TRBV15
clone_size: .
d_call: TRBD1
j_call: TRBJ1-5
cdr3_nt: TGTGCCACCAGCAGGTATAGGGCAGGGGGGCAGCCCCAGCATTTT
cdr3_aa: CATSRYRAGGQPQHF

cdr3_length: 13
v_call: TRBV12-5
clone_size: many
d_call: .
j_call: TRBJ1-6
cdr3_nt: TGTGCCAGTAGAGGGGTCTGGAATTCACCCCTCCACTTT
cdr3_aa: CASRGVWNSPLHF

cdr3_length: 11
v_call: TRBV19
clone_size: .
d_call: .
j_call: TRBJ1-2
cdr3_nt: TGTGCCGGCGACGGAGAAGGGGGCTACACCTTC
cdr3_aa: CAGDGEGGYTF

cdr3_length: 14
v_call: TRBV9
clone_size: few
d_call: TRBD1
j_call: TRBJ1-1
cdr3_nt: TGTGCCAGCAGCCTGGACAGGATCGGCACTGAAGCTTTCTTT
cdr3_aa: CASSLDRIGTEAFF

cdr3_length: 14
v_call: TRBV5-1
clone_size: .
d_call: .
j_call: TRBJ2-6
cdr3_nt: TGCGCCAGCAGCTTGAGTTCTGGGGCCAACGTCCTGACTTTC
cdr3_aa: CASSLSSGANVLTF

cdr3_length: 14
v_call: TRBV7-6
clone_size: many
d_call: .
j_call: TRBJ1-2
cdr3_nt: TGTGCCAGCAGCTTAGTGTGGCAGGGCGATGGCTACACCTTC
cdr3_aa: CASSLVWQGDGYTF

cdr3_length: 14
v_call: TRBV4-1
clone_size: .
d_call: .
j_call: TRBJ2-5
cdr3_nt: TGCGCCAGCAGCCACCCACAGGGCTGGGAGACCCAGTACTTC
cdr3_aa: CASSHPQGWETQYF

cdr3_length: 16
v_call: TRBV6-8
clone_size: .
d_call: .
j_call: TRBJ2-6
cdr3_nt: TGTGCCAGCGTGTGGGGTTTCACCTCTGGGGCCAACGTCCTGACTTTC
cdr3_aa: CASVWGFTSGANVLTF

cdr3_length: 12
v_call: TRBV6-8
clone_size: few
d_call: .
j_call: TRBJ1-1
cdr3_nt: TGTGCCAGCAGTTACCCTCCCACTGAAGCTTTCTTT
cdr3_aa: CASSYPPTEAFF

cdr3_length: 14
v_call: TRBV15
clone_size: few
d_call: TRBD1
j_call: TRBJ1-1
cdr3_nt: TGTGCCACCAGCAGGAATAGACAGGGGACTGAAGCTTTCTTT
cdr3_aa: CATSRNRQGTEAFF

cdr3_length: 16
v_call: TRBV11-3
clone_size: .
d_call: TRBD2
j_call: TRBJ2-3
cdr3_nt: TGTGCCAGCAGCTTTGATTCGGCGGGAGGAACAGATACGCAGTATTTT
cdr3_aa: CASSFDSAGGTDTQYF

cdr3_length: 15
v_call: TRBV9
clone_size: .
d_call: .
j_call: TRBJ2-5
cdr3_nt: TGTGCCAGCAGCGTAGCGGCAGGGCCCCAAGAGACCCAGTACTTC
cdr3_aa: CASSVAAGPQETQYF